This TCR beta chain was obtained from a study of shared clonotypes between healthy human individuals. Every subset's genomic DNA went evenly onto several immunoSEQ plates. The assay was immunoSEQ multiplex PCR, and TCRdb's table has in-frame clones only and misses some. Among hundreds of thousands of clones listed, about 80% were seen once. Trimming took off 1 base at V and 0 bases at J, with 15 bases between the two ends. The CDR3 runs to 17 residues. CDR1 and CDR2 (germline): SNHLY, FYNNEI. Sequenced sample: PBMCs. The chain joins TRBV2 to TRBJ1-2; D gene ambiguous. This receptor was taken from a woman aged 40 to 49 in good health. Some clones in this sample may be carry-over from other donors' samples. In nucleotides, the CDR3 is TGTGCCAGCAGTGAAGGCCCCGGGGTCCTCTCTAACTATGGCTACACCTTC. Residues: CASSEGPGVLSNYGYTF.